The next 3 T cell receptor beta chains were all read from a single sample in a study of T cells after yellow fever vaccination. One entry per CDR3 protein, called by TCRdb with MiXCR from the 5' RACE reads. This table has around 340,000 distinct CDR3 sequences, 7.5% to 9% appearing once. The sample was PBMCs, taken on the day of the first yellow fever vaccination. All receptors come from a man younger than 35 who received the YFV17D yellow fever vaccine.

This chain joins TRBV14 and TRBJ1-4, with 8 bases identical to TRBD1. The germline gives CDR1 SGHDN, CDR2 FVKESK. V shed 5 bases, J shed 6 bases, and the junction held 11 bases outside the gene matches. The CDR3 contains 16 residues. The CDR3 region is CASSDNPGQAHEKLFF. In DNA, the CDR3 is TGTGCCAGCAGCGACAATCCGGGACAGGCCCATGAAAAACTGTTTTTT.

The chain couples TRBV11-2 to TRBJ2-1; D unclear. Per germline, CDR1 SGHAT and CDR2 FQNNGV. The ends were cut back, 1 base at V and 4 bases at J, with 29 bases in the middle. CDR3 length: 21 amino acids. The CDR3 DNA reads TGTGCCAGCAGCTTAGTTTTTCGGTCGGGTAGGTCAGGACGAAAATACAATGAGCAGTTCTTC. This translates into CASSLVFRSGRSGRKYNEQFF.

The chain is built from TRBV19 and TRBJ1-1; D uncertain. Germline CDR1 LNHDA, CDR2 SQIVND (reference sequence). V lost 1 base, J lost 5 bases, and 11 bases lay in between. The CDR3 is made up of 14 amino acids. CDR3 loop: CASSIGGLTTEAFF. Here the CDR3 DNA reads TGTGCCAGTAGTATAGGAGGGTTAACGACTGAAGCTTTCTTT.